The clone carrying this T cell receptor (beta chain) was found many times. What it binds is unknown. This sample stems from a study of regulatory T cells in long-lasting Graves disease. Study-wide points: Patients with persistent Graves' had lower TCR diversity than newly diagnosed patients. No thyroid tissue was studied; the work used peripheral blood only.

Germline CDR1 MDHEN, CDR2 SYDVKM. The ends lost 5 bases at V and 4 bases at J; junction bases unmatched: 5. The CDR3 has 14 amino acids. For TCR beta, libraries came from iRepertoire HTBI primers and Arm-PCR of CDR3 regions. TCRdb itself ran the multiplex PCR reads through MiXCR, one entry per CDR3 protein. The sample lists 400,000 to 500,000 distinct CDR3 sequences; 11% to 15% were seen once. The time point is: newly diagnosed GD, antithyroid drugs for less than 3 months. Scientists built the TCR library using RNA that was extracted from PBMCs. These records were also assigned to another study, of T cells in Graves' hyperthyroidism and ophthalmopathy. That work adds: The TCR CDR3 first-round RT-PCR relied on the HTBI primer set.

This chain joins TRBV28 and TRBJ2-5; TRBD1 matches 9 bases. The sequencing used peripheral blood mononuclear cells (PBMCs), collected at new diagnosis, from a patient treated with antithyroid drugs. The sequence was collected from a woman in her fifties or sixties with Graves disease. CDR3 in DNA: TGTGCCAGCAGTCTCACAGGGGGCGGAGAGACCCAGTACTTC. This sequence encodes CASSLTGGGETQYF.